This is a list of T cell receptor beta chains from one sample in a study of OX40 agonist ivuxolimab in advanced cancers. Using immunoSEQ multiplex PCR, the repertoire was profiled, and TCRdb retains in-frame clones only, with some absent. The repertoire holds around 99,000 clones, with roughly 90% as singletons. Sequencing used CD4+ or CD8+ T cells sorted from blood, obtained in a trial of the OX40 agonist ivuxolimab. Every receptor here comes from an adult with an advanced solid tumor such as melanoma, head and neck, liver or kidney cancer. The CDR3 runs from the conserved cysteine through the conserved F or W. A D gene is named only where the DNA matches it firmly. Clone sizes are given selectively: once, few, many, or a class where the clone is expanded.

j_gene: TRBJ1-2
d_gene: -
v_gene: TRBV6-1
abundance: -
CDR3nt: TGTGCCAGCAGTGAAGAACGTAACTATGGCTACACCTTC
CDR3aa: CASSEERNYGYTF

j_gene: TRBJ1-4
d_gene: TRBD1
v_gene: TRBV7-7
abundance: -
CDR3nt: TGTGCCAGCAGCTTAGCGCCGGGACAGGGGGAAAAACTGTTTTTT
CDR3aa: CASSLAPGQGEKLFF

j_gene: TRBJ1-3
d_gene: -
v_gene: TRBV28
abundance: once
CDR3nt: TGTGCCAGCTCTAGAAACACCATATATTTT
CDR3aa: CASSRNTIYF

j_gene: TRBJ2-2
d_gene: TRBD2
v_gene: TRBV19
abundance: -
CDR3nt: TGTGCCAGTAGTACAGGACTAGCGATCACCACCGGGGAGCTGTTTTTT
CDR3aa: CASSTGLAITTGELFF

j_gene: TRBJ2-4
d_gene: TRBD1
v_gene: TRBV27
abundance: -
CDR3nt: TGTGCCAGCAGTTCGACCGGGACAGGGGGTTTTAACATTCAGTACTTC
CDR3aa: CASSSTGTGGFNIQYF

j_gene: TRBJ2-7
d_gene: -
v_gene: TRBV28
abundance: -
CDR3nt: TGTGCCAGCTGGTCGCCTGGGCCCTACGAGCAGTACTTC
CDR3aa: CASWSPGPYEQYF

j_gene: TRBJ1-6
d_gene: TRBD1
v_gene: TRBV19
abundance: -
CDR3nt: TGTGCCAGTAGTACCCAGGGACAGAATAATTCACCCCTCCACTTT
CDR3aa: CASSTQGQNNSPLHF

j_gene: TRBJ1-4
d_gene: TRBD1
v_gene: TRBV27
abundance: -
CDR3nt: TGTGCCAGCAGTCTGACAGGGAAGAATGAAAAACTGTTTTTT
CDR3aa: CASSLTGKNEKLFF

j_gene: TRBJ2-4
d_gene: TRBD1
v_gene: TRBV7-2
abundance: -
CDR3nt: TGTGCCAGCAGCCCGAAGGGGGCGTCGGCCAAAAACATTCAGTACTTC
CDR3aa: CASSPKGASAKNIQYF

j_gene: TRBJ2-5
d_gene: -
v_gene: TRBV7-9
abundance: -
CDR3nt: TGTGCCAGCAGCTTATACCCCGAGGGCATACTAGAGACCCAGTACTTC
CDR3aa: CASSLYPEGILETQYF

j_gene: TRBJ1-5
d_gene: -
v_gene: TRBV19
abundance: -
CDR3nt: TGTGCCAGTAGTATTCGTAATCAGCCCCAGCATTTT
CDR3aa: CASSIRNQPQHF

j_gene: TRBJ2-3
d_gene: -
v_gene: TRBV14
abundance: -
CDR3nt: TGTGCCAGCAGCCAAGGTACGGGCTTCACAGATACGCAGTATTTT
CDR3aa: CASSQGTGFTDTQYF

j_gene: TRBJ1-6
d_gene: -
v_gene: TRBV10-3
abundance: -
CDR3nt: TGTGCCATCAGTGGGTCAGGGCGGGATTCACCCCTCCACTTT
CDR3aa: CAISGSGRDSPLHF

j_gene: TRBJ1-1
d_gene: -
v_gene: TRBV19
abundance: few
CDR3nt: TGTGCCAGTAGTGGTGCTCGGAACACTGAAGCTTTCTTT
CDR3aa: CASSGARNTEAFF

j_gene: TRBJ2-3
d_gene: -
v_gene: TRBV5-1
abundance: -
CDR3nt: TGCGCCAGCAGCCTGGACGGACGGGGGTCAGATACGCAGTATTTT
CDR3aa: CASSLDGRGSDTQYF

j_gene: TRBJ1-4
d_gene: -
v_gene: TRBV5-1
abundance: -
CDR3nt: TGCGCCAGCAGTCAGGGGCCAGGAGAAAAACTGTTTTTT
CDR3aa: CASSQGPGEKLFF

j_gene: TRBJ2-1
d_gene: -
v_gene: TRBV30
abundance: few
CDR3nt: TGTGCCTGGAGCCAGGGAGGGGGCGAGCAGTTCTTC
CDR3aa: CAWSQGGGEQFF

j_gene: TRBJ2-3
d_gene: -
v_gene: TRBV4-2
abundance: -
CDR3nt: TGTGCCAGCAGCCCTGGGGGACTTGACGCAGATACGCAGTATTTT
CDR3aa: CASSPGGLDADTQYF

j_gene: TRBJ1-3
d_gene: -
v_gene: TRBV5-1
abundance: -
CDR3nt: TGCGCCAGCAGCGTCCGGGACGGCGGAAACACCATATATTTT
CDR3aa: CASSVRDGGNTIYF

j_gene: TRBJ1-1
d_gene: -
v_gene: TRBV9
abundance: -
CDR3nt: TGTGCCAGCAGCCCGGGATCCATTTGGACGAACACTGAAGCTTTCTTT
CDR3aa: CASSPGSIWTNTEAFF

j_gene: TRBJ2-1
d_gene: TRBD1
v_gene: TRBV10-3
abundance: -
CDR3nt: TGTGCCATCAGTTCCCACAGTGGACAGGGATTGTACAATGAGCAGTTCTTC
CDR3aa: CAISSHSGQGLYNEQFF

j_gene: TRBJ2-3
d_gene: -
v_gene: TRBV5-1
abundance: -
CDR3nt: TGCGCCAGCAGCTTGGTTACGATTGGGAGGACTCCTGGGCGCGATACGCAGTATTTT
CDR3aa: CASSLVTIGRTPGRDTQYF

j_gene: TRBJ2-2
d_gene: TRBD1
v_gene: TRBV6-5
abundance: -
CDR3nt: TGTGCCAGCAGGGGACAGACTAACACCGGGGAGCTGTTTTTT
CDR3aa: CASRGQTNTGELFF

j_gene: TRBJ2-7
d_gene: -
v_gene: TRBV6-1
abundance: -
CDR3nt: TGTGCCAGCAGTTTATCAGGGACGTCCTACGAGCAGTACTTC
CDR3aa: CASSLSGTSYEQYF

j_gene: TRBJ2-7
d_gene: TRBD1
v_gene: TRBV9
abundance: once
CDR3nt: TGTGCCAGCAGCGTAGGGTTCAGGGGGCCGTACGAGCAGTACTTC
CDR3aa: CASSVGFRGPYEQYF

j_gene: TRBJ1-2
d_gene: -
v_gene: TRBV6-1
abundance: -
CDR3nt: TGTGCCAGCAGTGAATTTGTCAGTGGTGGCTACACCTTC
CDR3aa: CASSEFVSGGYTF

j_gene: TRBJ1-5
d_gene: TRBD1
v_gene: TRBV7-9
abundance: -
CDR3nt: TGTGCCAGCAGCTTTGGATTCAGGGGGAAGGATCAGCCCCAGCATTTT
CDR3aa: CASSFGFRGKDQPQHF

j_gene: TRBJ2-1
d_gene: -
v_gene: TRBV5-1
abundance: -
CDR3nt: TGCGCCACAGGCGGACTCCCGAGCTCCTACAATGAGCAGTTCTTC
CDR3aa: CATGGLPSSYNEQFF

j_gene: TRBJ1-5
d_gene: TRBD1
v_gene: TRBV18
abundance: -
CDR3nt: TGTGCCAGCTCACCATCGACAGGGGACTATCAGCCCCAGCATTTT
CDR3aa: CASSPSTGDYQPQHF

j_gene: TRBJ2-7
d_gene: -
v_gene: TRBV10-3
abundance: -
CDR3nt: TGTGCCATCAGTGGTAGGGGGAGGTCGCCGAAAGAGCAGTACTTC
CDR3aa: CAISGRGRSPKEQYF

j_gene: TRBJ2-1
d_gene: -
v_gene: TRBV5-1
abundance: -
CDR3nt: TGCGCCAGCAGCTTGGGGGCTACCTCCTACAATGAGCAGTTCTTC
CDR3aa: CASSLGATSYNEQFF

j_gene: TRBJ2-5
d_gene: TRBD1
v_gene: TRBV7-8
abundance: -
CDR3nt: TGTGCCAGCAGCTTACCTGGACAGGGCCAAGAGACCCAGTACTTC
CDR3aa: CASSLPGQGQETQYF

j_gene: TRBJ2-4
d_gene: -
v_gene: TRBV6-1
abundance: -
CDR3nt: TGTGCCAGCATTCAGGCTAGGGCCAAAAACATTCAGTACTTC
CDR3aa: CASIQARAKNIQYF

j_gene: TRBJ1-1
d_gene: -
v_gene: TRBV7-9
abundance: -
CDR3nt: TGTGCCAGCAGCTTAGACAGTGCCAAGAACACTGAAGCTTTCTTT
CDR3aa: CASSLDSAKNTEAFF

j_gene: TRBJ2-3
d_gene: TRBD2
v_gene: TRBV5-4
abundance: few
CDR3nt: TGTGCCAGCAGCCCGGGGGGGCTAGCGGGCACAGATACGCAGTATTTT
CDR3aa: CASSPGGLAGTDTQYF

j_gene: TRBJ1-6
d_gene: -
v_gene: TRBV5-4
abundance: few
CDR3nt: TGTGCCAGCAGTCTTGACAGCGTTAATTCACCCCTCCACTTT
CDR3aa: CASSLDSVNSPLHF

j_gene: TRBJ2-5
d_gene: TRBD2
v_gene: TRBV6-1
abundance: -
CDR3nt: TGTGCCAGCAGTGGGGAGGGCTGGCAGACCCAGTACTTC
CDR3aa: CASSGEGWQTQYF